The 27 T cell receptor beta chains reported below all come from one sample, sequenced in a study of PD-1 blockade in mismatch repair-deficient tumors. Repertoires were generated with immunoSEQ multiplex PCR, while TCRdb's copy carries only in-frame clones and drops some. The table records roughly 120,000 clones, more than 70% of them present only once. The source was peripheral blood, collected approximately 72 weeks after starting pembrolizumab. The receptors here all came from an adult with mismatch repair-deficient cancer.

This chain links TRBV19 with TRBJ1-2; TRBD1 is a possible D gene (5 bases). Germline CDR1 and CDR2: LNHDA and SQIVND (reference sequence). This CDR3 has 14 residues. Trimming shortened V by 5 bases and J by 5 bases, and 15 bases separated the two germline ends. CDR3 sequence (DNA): TGTGCCAGTAGTTTACGGGGCCTGAGGTATGGCTACACCTTC. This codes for CASSLRGLRYGYTF.

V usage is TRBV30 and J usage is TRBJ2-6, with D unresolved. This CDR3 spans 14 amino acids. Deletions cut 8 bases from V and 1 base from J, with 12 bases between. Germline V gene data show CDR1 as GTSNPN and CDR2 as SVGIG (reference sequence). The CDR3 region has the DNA TGTGCCGGGCGATTACTATCTGGGGCCAACGTCCTGACTTTC. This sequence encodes CAGRLLSGANVLTF.

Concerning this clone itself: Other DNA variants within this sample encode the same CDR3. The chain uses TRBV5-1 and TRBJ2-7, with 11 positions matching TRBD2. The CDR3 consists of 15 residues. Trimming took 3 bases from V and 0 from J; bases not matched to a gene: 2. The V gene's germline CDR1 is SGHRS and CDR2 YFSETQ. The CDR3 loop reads CASSSGTSGSYEQYF. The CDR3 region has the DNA TGCGCCAGCAGCTCAGGGACTAGCGGCTCCTACGAGCAGTACTTC.

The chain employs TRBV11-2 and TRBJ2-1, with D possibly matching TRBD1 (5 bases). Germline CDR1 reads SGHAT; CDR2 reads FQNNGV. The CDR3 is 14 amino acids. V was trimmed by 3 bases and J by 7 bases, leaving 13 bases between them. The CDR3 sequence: CASSFAGPGNEQFF. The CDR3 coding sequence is TGTGCCAGCAGCTTCGCCGGACCAGGGAATGAGCAGTTCTTC.

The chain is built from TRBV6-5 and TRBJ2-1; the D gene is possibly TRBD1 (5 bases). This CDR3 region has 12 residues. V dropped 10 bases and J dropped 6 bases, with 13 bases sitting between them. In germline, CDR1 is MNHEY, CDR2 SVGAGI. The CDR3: CATRVGFNEQFF. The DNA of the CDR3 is TGTGCCACCAGGGTGGGGTTCAATGAGCAGTTCTTC.

CDR3 loop: CASSQDSKGAGSYEQYF. DNA of the CDR3: TGCGCCAGCAGCCAAGATTCGAAGGGGGCCGGTTCCTACGAGCAGTACTTC. This chain connects TRBV4-3 to TRBJ2-7; 7 bases agree with TRBD1. The germline V gene has CDR1 LGHNA and CDR2 YSLEER. Germline trimming cut 0 bases from V and 1 base from J; bases unmatched to any gene: 9. CDR3 length: 17 amino acids.

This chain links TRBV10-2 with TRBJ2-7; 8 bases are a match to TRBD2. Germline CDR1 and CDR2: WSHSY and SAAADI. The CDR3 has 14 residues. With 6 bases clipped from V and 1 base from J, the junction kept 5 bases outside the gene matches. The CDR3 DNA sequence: TGCGCCAGCAGGGATGGGACTAGATCCTACGAGCAGTACTTC. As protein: CASRDGTRSYEQYF.

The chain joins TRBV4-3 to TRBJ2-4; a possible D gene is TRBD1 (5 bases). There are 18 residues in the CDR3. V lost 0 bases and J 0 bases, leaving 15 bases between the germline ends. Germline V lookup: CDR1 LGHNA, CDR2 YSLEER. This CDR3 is CASSQDFMDTVAKNIQYF. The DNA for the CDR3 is TGCGCCAGCAGCCAAGATTTTATGGACACTGTAGCCAAAAACATTCAGTACTTC.

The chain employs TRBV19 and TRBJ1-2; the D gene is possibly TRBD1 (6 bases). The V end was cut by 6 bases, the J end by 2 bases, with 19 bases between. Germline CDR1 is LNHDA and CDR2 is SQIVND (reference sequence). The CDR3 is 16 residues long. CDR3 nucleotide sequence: TGTGCCAGTAGCTTGTCGACCGGGACACCCAACTATGGCTACACCTTC. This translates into CASSLSTGTPNYGYTF.

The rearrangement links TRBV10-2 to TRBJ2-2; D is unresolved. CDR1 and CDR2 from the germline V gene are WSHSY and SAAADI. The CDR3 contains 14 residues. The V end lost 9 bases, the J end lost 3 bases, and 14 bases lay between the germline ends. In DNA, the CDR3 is TGCGCCAGTCGCTGGTCGTATGACACCGGGGAGCTGTTTTTT. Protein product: CASRWSYDTGELFF.

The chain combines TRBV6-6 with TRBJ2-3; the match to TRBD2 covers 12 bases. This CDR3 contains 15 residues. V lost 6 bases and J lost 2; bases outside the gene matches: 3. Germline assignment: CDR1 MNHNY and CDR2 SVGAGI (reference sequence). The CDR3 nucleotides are TGTGCCAGCAGGGGACTAGCGGGTTACACAGATACGCAGTATTTT. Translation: CASRGLAGYTDTQYF.

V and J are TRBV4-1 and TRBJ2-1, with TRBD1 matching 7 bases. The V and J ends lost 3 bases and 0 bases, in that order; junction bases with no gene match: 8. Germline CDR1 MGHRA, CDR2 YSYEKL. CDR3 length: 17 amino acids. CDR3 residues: CASSHWTGPSSYNEQFF. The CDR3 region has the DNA TGCGCCAGCAGCCACTGGACAGGTCCGAGCTCCTACAATGAGCAGTTCTTC.

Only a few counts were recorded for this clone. This CDR3 reads CSASPTVGYTF. CDR3 DNA sequence: TGCAGTGCTAGCCCGACAGTCGGCTACACCTTC. The V call is TRBV20-1, the J call TRBJ1-2; maybe TRBD1 (5 bases). V dropped 3 bases and J dropped 8 bases, with 10 bases sitting between them. The CDR3 loop spans 11 amino acids. The V gene's germline CDR1 is DFQATT and CDR2 SNEGSKA (reference sequence).

CDR3: CASSVGTPNEQFF. The CDR3 DNA reads as TGTGCCAGCAGCGTAGGTACACCAAATGAGCAGTTCTTC. The chain links TRBV9 to TRBJ2-1; D is unresolved. Trimming cost V 0 bases and J 7 bases, with 8 bases left between them. The CDR3 totals 13 residues. The V gene's germline CDR1 is SGDLS and CDR2 YYNGEE. The variable domain in full, completed from reference TRBV9 and TRBJ2-1, reads DSGVTQTPKHLITATGQRVTLRCSPRSGDLSVYWYQQSLDQGLQFLIQYYNGEERAKGNILERFSAQQFPDLHSELNLSSLELGDSALYFCASSVGTPNEQFFGPGTRLTVL.

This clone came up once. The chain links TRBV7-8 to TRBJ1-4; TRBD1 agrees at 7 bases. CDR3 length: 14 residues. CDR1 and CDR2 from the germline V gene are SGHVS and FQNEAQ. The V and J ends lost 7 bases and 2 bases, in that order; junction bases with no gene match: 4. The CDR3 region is CASTRGHTNEKLFF. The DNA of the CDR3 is TGTGCCAGCACGAGGGGGCATACTAATGAAAAACTGTTTTTT. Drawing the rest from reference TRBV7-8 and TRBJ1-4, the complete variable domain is GAGVSQSPRYKVAKRGQDVALRCDPISGHVSLFWYQQALGQGPEFLTYFQNEAQLDKSGLPSDRFFAERPEGSVSTLKIQRTQQEDSAVYLCASTRGHTNEKLFFGSGTQLSVL.

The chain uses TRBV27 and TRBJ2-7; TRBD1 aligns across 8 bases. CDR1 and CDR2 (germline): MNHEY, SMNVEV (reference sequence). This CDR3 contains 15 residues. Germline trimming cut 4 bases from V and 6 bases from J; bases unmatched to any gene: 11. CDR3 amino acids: CASSSQGTGALEQYF. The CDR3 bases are TGTGCCAGCAGTTCCCAGGGGACAGGAGCCCTCGAGCAGTACTTC.

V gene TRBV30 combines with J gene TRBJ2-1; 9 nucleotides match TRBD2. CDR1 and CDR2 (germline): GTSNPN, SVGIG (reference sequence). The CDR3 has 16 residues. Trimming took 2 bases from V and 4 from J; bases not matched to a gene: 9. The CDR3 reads CAWSTTGLAGYNEQFF. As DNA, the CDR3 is TGTGCCTGGAGTACCACGGGTCTAGCGGGGTACAATGAGCAGTTCTTC.

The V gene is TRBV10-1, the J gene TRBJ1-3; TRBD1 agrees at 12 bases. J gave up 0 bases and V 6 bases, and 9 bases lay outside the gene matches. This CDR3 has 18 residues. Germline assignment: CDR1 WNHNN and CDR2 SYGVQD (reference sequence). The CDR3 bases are TGCGCCAGCAGCGACGGGACAGGGGGCCCCAGCTCTGGAAACACCATATATTTT. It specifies CASSDGTGGPSSGNTIYF.

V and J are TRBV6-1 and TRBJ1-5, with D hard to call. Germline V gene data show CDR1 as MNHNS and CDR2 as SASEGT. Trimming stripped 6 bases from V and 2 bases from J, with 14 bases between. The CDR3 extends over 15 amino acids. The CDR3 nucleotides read TGTGCCAGCAGACCCTTGACTGGGGGCAATCAGCCCCAGCATTTT. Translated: CASRPLTGGNQPQHF.

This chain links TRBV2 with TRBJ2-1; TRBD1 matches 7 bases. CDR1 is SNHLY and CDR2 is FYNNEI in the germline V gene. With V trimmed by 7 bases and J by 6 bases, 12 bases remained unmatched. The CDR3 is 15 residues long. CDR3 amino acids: CASTEIPGQINEQFF. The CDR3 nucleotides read TGTGCCAGCACCGAAATACCGGGACAGATCAATGAGCAGTTCTTC.

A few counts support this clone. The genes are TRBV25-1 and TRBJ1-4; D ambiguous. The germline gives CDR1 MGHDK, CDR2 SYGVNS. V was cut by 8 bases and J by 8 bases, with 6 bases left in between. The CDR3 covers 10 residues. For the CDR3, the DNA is TGTGCCAGCCCGGACGAAAAACTGTTTTTT. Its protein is CASPDEKLFF.

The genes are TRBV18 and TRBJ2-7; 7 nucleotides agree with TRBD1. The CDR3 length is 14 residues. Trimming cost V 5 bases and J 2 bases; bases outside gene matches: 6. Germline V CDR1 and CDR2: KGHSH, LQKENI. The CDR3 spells CASSTGDRAYEQYF. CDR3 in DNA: TGTGCCAGCTCAACAGGGGACCGAGCCTACGAGCAGTACTTC. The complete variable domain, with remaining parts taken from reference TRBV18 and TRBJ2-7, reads NAGVMQNPRHLVRRRGQEARLRCSPMKGHSHVYWYRQLPEEGLKFMVYLQKENIIDESGMPKERFSAEFPKEGPSILRIQQVVRGDSAAYFCASSTGDRAYEQYFGPGTRLTVT.

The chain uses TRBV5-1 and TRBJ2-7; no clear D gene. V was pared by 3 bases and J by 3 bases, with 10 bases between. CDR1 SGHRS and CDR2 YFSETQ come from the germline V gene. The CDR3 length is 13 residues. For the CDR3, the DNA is TGCGCCAGCAGCTCGCCCCCGATCTACGAGCAGTACTTC. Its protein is CASSSPPIYEQYF.

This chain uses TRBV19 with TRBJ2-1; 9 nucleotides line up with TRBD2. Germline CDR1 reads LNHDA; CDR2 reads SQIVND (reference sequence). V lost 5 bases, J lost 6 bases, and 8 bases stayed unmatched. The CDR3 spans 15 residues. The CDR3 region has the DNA TGTGCCAGTAGTCCGATTGCGGGAGGGCCCAATGAGCAGTTCTTC. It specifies CASSPIAGGPNEQFF.

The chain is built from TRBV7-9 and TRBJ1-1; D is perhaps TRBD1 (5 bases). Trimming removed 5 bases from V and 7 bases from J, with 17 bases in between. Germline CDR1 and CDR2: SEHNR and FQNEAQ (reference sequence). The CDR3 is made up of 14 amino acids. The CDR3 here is CASSRTGGAGEAFF. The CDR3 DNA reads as TGTGCCAGCAGCAGAACGGGTGGGGCGGGTGAAGCTTTCTTT.

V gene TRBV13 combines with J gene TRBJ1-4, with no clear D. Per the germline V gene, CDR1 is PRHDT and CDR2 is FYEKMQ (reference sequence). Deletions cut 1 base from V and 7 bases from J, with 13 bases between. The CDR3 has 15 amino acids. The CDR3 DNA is TGTGCCAGCAGCTTAGCCGGGAGACGGGGTGAAAAACTGTTTTTT. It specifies CASSLAGRRGEKLFF.

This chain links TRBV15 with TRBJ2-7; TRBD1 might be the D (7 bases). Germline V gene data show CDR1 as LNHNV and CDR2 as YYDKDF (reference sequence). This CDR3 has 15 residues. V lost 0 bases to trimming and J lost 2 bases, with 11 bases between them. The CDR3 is CATSRDRGDTYEQYF. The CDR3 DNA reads TGTGCCACCAGCAGAGACAGGGGGGACACCTACGAGCAGTACTTC.